The T cell receptor beta chain described here comes from a study of blood T cell repertoires in COVID-19. Original analysis: Amplified reference gene primers provided the basis for estimating nucleated cell counts. TCRdb's copy holds only in-frame clones and misses some; the assay was immunoSEQ multiplex PCR. V, J and clone size reflect that table, while D and trimming were determined from the DNA. The top ten hold 8% to 9% of the sample, which has 120,000 to 150,000 clones, 80% to 90% seen once. CDR1 is MNHEY and CDR2 is SVGAGI in the germline V gene. V lost 6 bases and J lost 4; bases outside the gene matches: 7. The CDR3 is 14 amino acids. This clone has just a few counts.

This TCR came from a human donor with acute or convalescent COVID-19. The donor label of this sample is uncertain. Source material: peripheral blood. V gene TRBV6-5 combines with J gene TRBJ2-7, with 9 positions matching TRBD1. CDR3: CASRTTGGLYEQYF. CDR3 sequence (DNA): TGTGCCAGCAGAACTACAGGGGGCTTGTACGAGCAGTACTTC.